These 2 T cell receptor beta chains came from one sample sequenced in a study of shared clonotypes between healthy human individuals. Cells designated naive CD8 were CD45RO-negative and were positively selected for CCR7, with terminally differentiated effector memory CD45RA+ cells excluded. The method was immunoSEQ multiplex PCR; TCRdb's version includes in-frame clones alone and lacks a portion of them. The table has about 2,200,000 clones, 90% to 95% seen once; the top ten hold about 1.8%. Sequenced input: naive CD8+ T cells from PBMCs. The receptors originated from a man younger than 35 in good health. Some clones in this sample may be carry-over from other donors' samples.

The V gene is TRBV7-9, the J gene TRBJ1-2; TRBD1 matches at 8 bases. V dropped 5 bases and J dropped 4; count of bases not matched to a gene: 9. The CDR3 is 15 residues long. Germline V gene lookup returns CDR1 SEHNR and CDR2 FQNEAQ (reference sequence). The CDR3: CASSPSRTGRYGYTF. CDR3 nucleotides: TGTGCCAGCAGCCCGTCAAGGACAGGGCGCTATGGCTACACCTTC.

This clone occurred once. V and J are TRBV27 and TRBJ2-2; 8 bases agree with TRBD1. The germline gives CDR1 MNHEY, CDR2 SMNVEV (reference sequence). The V segment lost 5 bases and the J segment 0 bases; nucleotides outside the gene matches: 11. This CDR3 has 18 residues. The CDR3 nucleotides read TGTGCCAGCAGTCCCCAACCCGACAGGGGACCGAACACCGGGGAGCTGTTTTTT. Protein: CASSPQPDRGPNTGELFF.